This is a list of T cell receptor beta chains from one sample in a study of T cell changes during pregnancy in multiple sclerosis. Generated by immunoSEQ multiplex PCR, the TCRdb table keeps only in-frame clones and is missing some. The sample has about 130,000 clones, 96% seen once; the top ten hold over 0.35%. The specimen comprised peripheral blood, sampled after pregnancy. The receptors derive from a female donor with multiple sclerosis, enrolled in a pregnancy study. The CDR3 runs from the conserved cysteine through the conserved F or W. The order of the fields is CDR3 protein, J gene, V gene, D gene. D genes are given only for firm matches.

CDR3aa: CASSPGTSGSNEQFF
j_gene: TRBJ2-1
v_gene: TRBV5-1
d_gene: TRBD2

CDR3aa: CASSEPGRDPVNEQFF
j_gene: TRBJ2-1
v_gene: TRBV7-9
d_gene: TRBD2

CDR3aa: CASSVSGREGTGELFF
j_gene: TRBJ2-2
v_gene: TRBV2
d_gene: TRBD2

CDR3aa: CASSELETQYF
j_gene: TRBJ2-5
v_gene: TRBV11-2
d_gene: NA

CDR3aa: CASSLPGQGNYGYTF
j_gene: TRBJ1-2
v_gene: TRBV5-4
d_gene: TRBD1

CDR3aa: CATPSGTSGSGANVLTF
j_gene: TRBJ2-6
v_gene: TRBV2
d_gene: TRBD2

CDR3aa: CASSYREGLYEQYF
j_gene: TRBJ2-7
v_gene: TRBV19
d_gene: NA

CDR3aa: CAWSVQRGTSNFETQYF
j_gene: TRBJ2-5
v_gene: TRBV30
d_gene: TRBD2

CDR3aa: CASSFGTRGYEQYF
j_gene: TRBJ2-7
v_gene: TRBV5-1
d_gene: TRBD2

CDR3aa: CASTGQESSYEQYF
j_gene: TRBJ2-7
v_gene: TRBV6-1
d_gene: TRBD1